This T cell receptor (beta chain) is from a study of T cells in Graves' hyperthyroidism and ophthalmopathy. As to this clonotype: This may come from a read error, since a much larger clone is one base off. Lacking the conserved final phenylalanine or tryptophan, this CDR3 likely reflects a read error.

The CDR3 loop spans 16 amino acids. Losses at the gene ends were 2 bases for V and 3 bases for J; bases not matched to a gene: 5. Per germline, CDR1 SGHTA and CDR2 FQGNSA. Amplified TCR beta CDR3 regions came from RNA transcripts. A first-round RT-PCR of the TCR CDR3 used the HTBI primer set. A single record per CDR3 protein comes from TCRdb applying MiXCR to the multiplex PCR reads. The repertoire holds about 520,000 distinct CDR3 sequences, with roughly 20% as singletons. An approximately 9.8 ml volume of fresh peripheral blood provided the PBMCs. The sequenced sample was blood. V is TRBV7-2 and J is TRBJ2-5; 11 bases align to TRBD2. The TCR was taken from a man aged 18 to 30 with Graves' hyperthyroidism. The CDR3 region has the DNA TGTGCCAGCAGCTTACGTGGGACTAGCGGTAAAGAGACCCAGTACTAC. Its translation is CASSLRGTSGKETQYY.